Below, 24 T cell receptor beta chains from the same sample are listed, as sequenced in a study of blood T cells in healthy people across ages. Primed by a sample-barcoded 5' primer and a J-beta primer mix, a second PCR proceeded for about 7 to 12 cycles. TCRdb re-analysed the 5' RACE reads in MiXCR, keeping a single row per CDR3 protein. Of approximately 690,000 distinct CDR3 sequences in the sample, approximately 40% were seen once. Sequenced material: blood. Receptors were obtained from an elderly man in good health.

The chain combines TRBV12-3 or TRBV12-4 with TRBJ1-2; 7 nucleotides agree with TRBD1. The CDR3 is 20 amino acids. After removal of 0 bases from V and 3 bases from J, the junction contained 19 bases not matched to a gene. DNA of the CDR3: TGTGCCAGCAGTTTAGCCATTCTATCGATTGTTGACAGGGCGGACTATGGCTACACCTTC. This codes for CASSLAILSIVDRADYGYTF.

Many counts were recorded for this clonotype. This rearrangement joins TRBV6-4 to TRBJ2-7; TRBD1 matches at 7 bases. Germline V lookup: CDR1 MRHNA, CDR2 SNTAGT. The J segment lost 4 bases and the V segment lost 7 bases, leaving 13 bases of the junction unmatched. The CDR3 covers 15 residues. This CDR3 reads CASIILDRRLYEQYF. The CDR3 DNA reads as TGTGCCAGCATCATACTGGACAGGCGGCTTTACGAGCAGTACTTC.

The CDR3 bases are TGCAGTGCTAGGTACCGGGACCCCCTTTGGGAGCAGTACTTC. Translation: CSARYRDPLWEQYF. The chain couples TRBV20-1 to TRBJ2-4; D assignment may be TRBD1 or TRBD2 (5 bases each). Germline CDR1 and CDR2: DFQATT and SNEGSKA (reference sequence). The CDR3 runs to 14 residues. The germline V and J ends were trimmed by 3 bases and 13 bases, with 22 bases remaining between them.

This clonotype was observed a few times. The chain uses TRBV7-3 and TRBJ2-7; possibly TRBD1 or TRBD2 for D (5 bases each). Trimming pared 0 bases from V and 5 bases from J, leaving 8 bases between. There are 13 residues in the CDR3. Looked up from germline, CDR1 is SGHTA and CDR2 is FQGTGA. CDR3 region: CASSLTRDHEQYF. CDR3 nucleotide sequence: TGTGCCAGCAGCTTAACCAGGGACCACGAGCAGTACTTC.

This clonotype was recorded a few times. The rearrangement uses TRBV20-1 and TRBJ1-2; 8 bases fit TRBD1. V dropped 6 bases and J dropped 4; count of bases not matched to a gene: 4. The CDR3 totals 12 residues. Germline V gives CDR1 DFQATT, CDR2 SNEGSKA (reference sequence). CDR3: CSALQGGYGYTF. The CDR3 DNA reads TGCAGTGCGCTACAGGGGGGCTATGGCTACACCTTC.

V gene TRBV28 combines with J gene TRBJ1-4; D is uncertain. The V end lost 3 bases, the J end lost 2 bases, and 1 base lay between the germline ends. The CDR3 is 12 residues long. Germline values: CDR1 MDHEN, CDR2 SYDVKM. CDR3 bases: TGTGCCAGCAGTTTCACTAATGAAAAACTGTTTTTT. Its translation is CASSFTNEKLFF.

This clonotype turned up a few times. A read error may account for a junction end that differs from germline. V usage is TRBV7-7 and J usage is TRBJ2-1, with TRBD2 identical over 14 bases. Germline assignment: CDR1 SSHAT and CDR2 FNYEAQ (reference sequence). The CDR3 spans 17 residues. The CDR3 coding sequence is TGTGCTAGCAGCTTAGCGGGCGGACTAGCGGGAGGATATGAGCAGTTCTTC. Translation: CASSLAGGLAGGYEQFF.

The V gene is TRBV10-2, the J gene TRBJ2-5; 13 bases are a match to TRBD2. Germline-derived CDR1 and CDR2 are WSHSY and SAAADI. J gave up 5 bases and V 6 bases, and 18 bases lay outside the gene matches. This CDR3 contains 19 residues. CDR3: CASSQTQTRTSGGRETQYF. As DNA, the CDR3 is TGCGCCAGCAGCCAGACACAAACAAGGACTAGCGGGGGTCGGGAGACCCAGTACTTC.

The chain recombines TRBV4-1 with TRBJ2-5; tentative D call: TRBD2 (5 bases). The germline V gene has CDR1 MGHRA and CDR2 YSYEKL. There are 14 residues in the CDR3. The V end was cut by 3 bases, the J end by 1 base, with 9 bases between. The CDR3 DNA follows: TGCGCCAGCAGCCAGGACTCCTCCCAAGAGACCCAGTACTTC. Its translation: CASSQDSSQETQYF.

This clonotype came up a few times. V and J are TRBV5-1 and TRBJ2-3; 11 bases are a match to TRBD1. Trimming took 4 bases from V and 4 from J; bases not matched to a gene: 5. The germline gives CDR1 SGHRS, CDR2 YFSETQ. CDR3 length: 15 amino acids. The CDR3 is CASSLGQGASDTQYF. CDR3 nucleotides: TGCGCCAGCAGCCTTGGACAGGGGGCCTCAGATACGCAGTATTTT.

This clonotype was seen only a few times. The CDR3 reads CASSTMGGGETQYF. Written as DNA, the CDR3 is TGTGCCAGCAGTACCATGGGGGGGGGAGAGACCCAGTACTTC. This chain joins TRBV12-3 or TRBV12-4 and TRBJ2-5; TRBD2 matches 7 bases. The junction had 7 bases not matched to a gene; V was cut back by 5 bases and J by 4 bases. The CDR3 runs 14 residues.

This clonotype appeared a single time. A read error may explain this, as a much larger clone is one base away. The chain uses TRBV4-2 and TRBJ2-7, with TRBD1 matching over 8 bases. The CDR3 length is 18 residues. Germline V lookup: CDR1 LGHNA, CDR2 YNFKEQ. CDR3 sequence (DNA): TGTGTCAGCAGCCAAGATCGAGGACAGGGTATGGGGAAGGGCGAGCAGTACTTC. Its protein product is CVSSQDRGQGMGKGEQYF.

The sample holds a few counts of this clonotype. The gene calls are TRBV4-1 and TRBJ2-1; perhaps TRBD2 as D (6 bases). The CDR3 has 16 amino acids. The V and J ends lost 0 bases and 10 bases respectively, with 19 bases between them. Germline values: CDR1 MGHRA, CDR2 YSYEKL. CDR3 DNA: TGCGCCAGCAGCCAAGATGAGGGTGACAGCGGGCAAGAGCAGTTCTTC. The encoded protein is CASSQDEGDSGQEQFF.

This clonotype was seen a few times. The rearrangement uses TRBV27 and TRBJ1-2, with 9 bases fitting TRBD1. From germline, CDR1 is MNHEY and CDR2 SMNVEV (reference sequence). This CDR3 has 15 residues. Trimming took 4 bases from V and 4 from J; bases not matched to a gene: 7. CDR3 in DNA: TGTGCCAGCAGTTCCCGGGACAGGGCGACCTATGGCTACACCTTC. Amino acids: CASSSRDRATYGYTF.

The V gene is TRBV4-2, the J gene TRBJ1-6; D perhaps matches TRBD1 (5 bases). Trimming took off 5 bases at V and 9 bases at J, with 20 bases between the two ends. The CDR3 consists of 16 residues. From germline, CDR1 is LGHNA and CDR2 YNFKEQ. CDR3 coding DNA: TGTGCCAGCAGCGACCCAGGGCCAAGCCCCAGTTCACCCCTCCACTTT. Translation: CASSDPGPSPSSPLHF.

The V and J genes are TRBV7-2 and TRBJ2-7, with TRBD2 matching over 7 bases. V was clipped by 2 bases and J by 2 bases; unmatched bases: 6. The germline gives CDR1 SGHTA, CDR2 FQGNSA. The CDR3 covers 15 residues. CDR3 in amino acids: CASSLTVAGAYEQYF. DNA for the CDR3: TGTGCCAGCAGCTTAACGGTGGCGGGAGCCTACGAGCAGTACTTC.

This clonotype was observed at least ten times. The chain is built from TRBV7-6 and TRBJ2-5, with 13 positions matching TRBD2. V was pared by 5 bases and J by 4 bases, with 7 bases of the junction left unmatched. The CDR3 spans 16 residues. The germline CDR1 and CDR2 sequences are SGHVS and FNYEAQ. CDR3 nucleotides: TGTGCCAGCAGCCGGGGACTAGCGGGATCAAGAGAGACCCAGTACTTC. It codes for CASSRGLAGSRETQYF.

The V and J genes are TRBV10-3 and TRBJ2-5; 7 nucleotides agree with TRBD2. The trim removed 4 bases at V and 1 base at J, leaving 3 bases unmatched. The germline V gene has CDR1 ENHRY and CDR2 SYGVKD. There are 14 residues in the CDR3. CDR3 sequence reads: CAISGGTTQETQYF. In DNA form, the CDR3 reads TGTGCCATCAGTGGAGGGACTACCCAAGAGACCCAGTACTTC.

As concerns this clonotype: A clone one base away is much larger, so this may be a read error. The J gene is TRBJ2-5, the V gene TRBV4-2, with TRBD1 identical over 7 bases. The CDR3 runs to 15 residues. V was pared by 1 base and J by 4 bases, with 6 bases of the junction left unmatched. CDR1 and CDR2 from the germline V gene are LGHNA and YNFKEQ. The CDR3 nucleotides are TGTGCCAGCAGCCAAGCCACAGGGGTAGGAGAGACCCAGTACTTC. Its protein product is CASSQATGVGETQYF.

In this sample, this clonotype turned up many times. This sequence joins TRBV29-1 and TRBJ2-7, with a weak D call TRBD1 (5 bases). From germline, CDR1 is SQVTM and CDR2 ANQGSEA. V lost 3 bases and J 0 bases, leaving 12 bases between the germline ends. This CDR3 contains 14 residues. Here the CDR3 DNA reads TGCAGCGTTGAGACCCCAGGGAACTCCTACGAGCAGTACTTC. This encodes CSVETPGNSYEQYF.

The gene calls are TRBV6-2 or TRBV6-3 and TRBJ1-5; 7 nucleotides agree with TRBD1. The CDR3 runs 12 residues. Germline V gene lookup returns CDR1 MNHEY and CDR2 SVGEGT. The J segment lost 14 bases and the V segment lost 4 bases, leaving 8 bases of the junction unmatched. Here the CDR3 DNA reads TGTGCCAGCAGTTTGACAGGGTTGGAGGAGCATTTT. As protein: CASSLTGLEEHF.

A remark on this clonotype: At one end, the junction sequence differs from germline, possibly due to a read error. The chain recombines TRBV9 with TRBJ2-1; 7 bases map to TRBD2. Germline CDR1 reads SGDLS; CDR2 reads YYNGEE. The CDR3 is made up of 14 amino acids. CDR3 coding DNA: TGTGCCAGCACCCCGGGGAGGGCCCACAATGGGCAGTTCTTC. It yields the protein CASTPGRAHNGQFF.

The chain joins TRBV28 to TRBJ2-3; tentative D call: TRBD1 (6 bases). The CDR3 sequence is 15 residues long. Deletions cut 4 bases from V and 6 bases from J, with 17 bases between. The V gene's germline CDR1 is MDHEN and CDR2 SYDVKM. CDR3 residues: CASSSYRALGDTQYF. In DNA form, the CDR3 reads TGTGCCAGCAGTTCATACAGGGCCTTGGGGGATACGCAGTATTTT.

The chain recombines TRBV10-3 with TRBJ1-6; the match to TRBD1 covers 7 bases. V dropped 4 bases and J dropped 4; count of bases not matched to a gene: 7. This CDR3 comprises 16 residues. Germline-derived CDR1 and CDR2 are ENHRY and SYGVKD. CDR3 DNA sequence: TGTGCCATCAGTGGTAAAGGGACAGAATATAATTCACCCCTCCACTTT. Its translation: CAISGKGTEYNSPLHF.